Shown below are 2 T cell receptor beta chains from a single sample sequenced in a study of T cells in Graves' hyperthyroidism and ophthalmopathy. RNA transcripts served as the template for amplifying TCR beta CDR3 regions. With the HTBI primer set, the TCR CDR3 went through a first round of RT-PCR. From the multiplex PCR reads, TCRdb called clonotypes with MiXCR, one entry per CDR3 protein. The data show 610,000 or so distinct CDR3 sequences, roughly 46% seen once. Sequencing was carried out using peripheral blood or thyroid tissue (not recorded which). The source of these receptors is a young woman with Graves' hyperthyroidism.

This clonotype was counted ten times or more. The V call is TRBV19, the J call TRBJ1-6; D unclear. CDR1 LNHDA and CDR2 SQIVND come from the germline V gene (reference sequence). The CDR3 runs to 15 residues. V was pared by 1 base and J by 7 bases, with 11 bases between. The CDR3 DNA follows: TGTGCCAGTAGTATAGGTCGGCGTCCAAATTCACCCCTCCACTTT. Translated: CASSIGRRPNSPLHF.

The chain has TRBV27 and TRBJ2-7; 13 bases are shared with TRBD2. CDR1 and CDR2 from the germline V gene are MNHEY and SMNVEV (reference sequence). The CDR3 contains 16 residues. The J segment lost 10 bases and the V segment lost 0 bases, leaving 9 bases of the junction unmatched. The CDR3 sequence: CASSLSPGTSGKYQYF. The CDR3 DNA reads as TGTGCCAGCAGTTTATCCCCCGGGACTAGCGGGAAGTATCAGTACTTC.